This TCR beta chain was recovered during a study of shared clonotypes between healthy human individuals. The CDR3 length is 14 residues. From germline, CDR1 is SGHKS and CDR2 YYEKEE (reference sequence). V lost 1 base, J lost 5 bases, and 3 bases stayed unmatched. Assay used: immunoSEQ multiplex PCR; TCRdb lists only in-frame clones, some missing. The data show 1.5 million to 1.9 million clones, with 98% seen just once and 0.4% to 0.45% held by the top ten. The V call is TRBV5-5, the J call TRBJ1-1, with 9 nucleotides matching TRBD1. This TCR was recovered from a man younger than 45 in good health. The specimen sequenced was naive CD4+ T cells sorted from blood. Subset described: CD45RA+ positively selected. The CDR3 DNA reads TGTGCCAGCAGCTTGACAGGGGGCGAAACTGAAGCTTTCTTT. It yields the protein CASSLTGGETEAFF.